This T cell receptor (beta chain) was obtained from a study of cytomegalovirus exposure and HLA in healthy donors. Points from the study as a whole: As a later analysis revealed, the rate of TCR association differed by HLA locus, with DRB1 most and HLA-C fewest. Most TCRs appeared rarely, but some public TCRs recurred in many donors.

PCR employed 60 Vbeta and 13 Jbeta primers. The protocol was immunoSEQ multiplex PCR, while the TCRdb copy is restricted to in-frame clones and leaves out a portion. Of 130,000 or so clones detected, 75% to 90% appear once; the ten largest clones hold approximately 2.1%. V lost 3 bases and J 5 bases, leaving 13 bases between the germline ends. This CDR3 contains 14 residues. Looked up from germline, CDR1 is MRHNA and CDR2 is SNTAGT. About this clone: Its antigen is unidentified.

Samples came from healthy bone marrow donors. The V and J genes are TRBV6-4 and TRBJ2-5; D is possibly TRBD1 (5 bases). The sequenced material came from PBMCs. The receptor was isolated from a man aged 25-40 years in good health and CMV-seronegative. CDR3 DNA sequence: TGTGCCAGCAGTGAGAAGGGGAATGTGGAGACCCAGTACTTC. Amino acids: CASSEKGNVETQYF.